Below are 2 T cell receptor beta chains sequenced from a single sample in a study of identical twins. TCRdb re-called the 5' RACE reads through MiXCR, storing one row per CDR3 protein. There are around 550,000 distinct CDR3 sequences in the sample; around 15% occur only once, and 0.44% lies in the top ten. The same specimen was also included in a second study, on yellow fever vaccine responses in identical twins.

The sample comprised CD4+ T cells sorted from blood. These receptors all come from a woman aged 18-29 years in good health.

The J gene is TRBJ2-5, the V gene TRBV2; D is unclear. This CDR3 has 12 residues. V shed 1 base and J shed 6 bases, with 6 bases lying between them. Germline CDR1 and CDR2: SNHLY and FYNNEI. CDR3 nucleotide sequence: TGTGCCAGCAGTGAAGTAGTTAAGACCCAGTACTTC. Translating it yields CASSEVVKTQYF.

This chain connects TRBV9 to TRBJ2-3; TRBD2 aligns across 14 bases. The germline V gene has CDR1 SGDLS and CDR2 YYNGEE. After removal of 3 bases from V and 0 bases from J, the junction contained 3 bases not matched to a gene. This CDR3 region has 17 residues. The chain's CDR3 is CASSARLAGGSTDTQYF. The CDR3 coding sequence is TGTGCCAGCAGCGCCCGACTAGCGGGAGGGAGCACAGATACGCAGTATTTT.